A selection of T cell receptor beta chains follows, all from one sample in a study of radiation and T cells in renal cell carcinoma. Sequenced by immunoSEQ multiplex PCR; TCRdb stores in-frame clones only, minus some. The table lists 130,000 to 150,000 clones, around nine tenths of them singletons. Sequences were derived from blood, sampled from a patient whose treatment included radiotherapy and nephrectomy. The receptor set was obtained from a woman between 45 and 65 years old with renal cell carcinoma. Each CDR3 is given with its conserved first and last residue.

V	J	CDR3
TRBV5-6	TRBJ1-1	CASSPLLHTEAFF
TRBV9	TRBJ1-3	CASSVGGQGAGNTIYF
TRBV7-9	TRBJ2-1	CASSFTLGGVAVYNEQFF
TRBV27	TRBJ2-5	CASRKTGGPETQYF
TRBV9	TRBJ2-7	CASGPSGEWNEQYF
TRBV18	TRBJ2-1	CASSSGTGGTYNEQFF
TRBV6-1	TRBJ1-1	CAGSLQGASEAFF
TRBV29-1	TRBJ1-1	CSVAPTGFATEAFF
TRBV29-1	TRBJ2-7	CSATDRGGTEQYF
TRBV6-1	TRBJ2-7	CASSEIGGGSEQYF
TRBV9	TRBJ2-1	CASSVLGQADNEQFF
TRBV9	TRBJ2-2	CASSLGLGANTGELFF
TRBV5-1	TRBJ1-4	CASSLSGAQVNEKLFF
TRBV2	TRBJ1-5	CASSNWGRGLRSNQPQHF
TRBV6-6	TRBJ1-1	CASNEGRVTEAFF
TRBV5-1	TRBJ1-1	CASSQIRQNTEAFF
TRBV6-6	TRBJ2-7	CASSMRTGRDEQYF
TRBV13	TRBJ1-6	CASSPGGPPLHF
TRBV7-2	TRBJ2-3	CASSPRTGSDTQYF
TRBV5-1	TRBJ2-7	CASSLGGGNFDEQYF
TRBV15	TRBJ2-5	CATSPLGVGETQYF
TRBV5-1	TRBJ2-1	CASSADRLTNNEQFF
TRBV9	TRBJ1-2	CASSPEVGTRSYTF
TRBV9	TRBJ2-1	CASSAAVYGNEQFF
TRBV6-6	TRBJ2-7	CASSPTRDRPYEQYF
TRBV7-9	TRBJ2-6	CASSFRTGANVLTF
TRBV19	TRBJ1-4	CASSTGVRTGTSNEKLFF
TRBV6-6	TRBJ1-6	CASSSQYSPLHF
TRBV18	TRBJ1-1	CASSPIGQLNTEAFF
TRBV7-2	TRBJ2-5	CASSRGLGRGETQYF
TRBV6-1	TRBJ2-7	CASADREEQYF
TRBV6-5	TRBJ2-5	CASSLAGSEETQYF
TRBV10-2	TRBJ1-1	CASSESGDAAFF
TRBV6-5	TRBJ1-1	CASSLDVPGLDEAFF
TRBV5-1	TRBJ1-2	CASSLGYKTSQFLNYGYTF
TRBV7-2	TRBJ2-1	CASSGTSPFPEQFF
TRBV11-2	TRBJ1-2	CASSLERNYGYTF
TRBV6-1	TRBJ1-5	CASGQGRIEPQHF
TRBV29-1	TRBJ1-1	CSVKSREATEAFF